Listed below are T cell receptor beta chains from one sample, sequenced in a study of blood T cell repertoires in COVID-19. Generated by immunoSEQ multiplex PCR, the TCRdb table keeps only in-frame clones and is missing some. The profile shows 250,000 to 300,000 clones, about nine tenths of them singletons. Sequenced material: PBMCs or T cells enriched from blood (not recorded which). The receptors were sampled from a woman aged 40 to 50 with acute COVID-19. Each CDR3 is given with its conserved first and last residue. D genes are given only for firm matches. Clone size, where shown, is once, few, many, or a class for clones that have expanded.

>.|TRBJ2-5|.|TRBV10-3
CAISLEGQQETQYF
TGTGCCATCAGCCTCGAGGGCCAACAAGAGACCCAGTACTTC
>TRBD1|TRBJ1-1|.|TRBV2
CASSQGGYTEAFF
TGTGCCAGCAGCCAGGGGGGATACACTGAAGCTTTCTTT
>.|TRBJ2-7|.|TRBV4-2
CASSQAASRGAYYEQYF
TGTGCCAGCAGCCAAGCCGCTAGCAGGGGGGCGTACTACGAGCAGTACTTC
>TRBD1|TRBJ2-7|.|TRBV20-1
CSAGQAYEQYF
TGCAGTGCTGGACAGGCCTACGAGCAGTACTTC
>TRBD2|TRBJ2-7|.|TRBV27
CASSLRREAFYEQYF
TGTGCCAGCAGTTTACGGCGGGAGGCATTCTACGAGCAGTACTTC
>.|TRBJ2-5|.|TRBV6-1
CASSDSRGETQYF
TGTGCCAGCAGTGATAGTAGAGGGGAGACCCAGTACTTC
>.|TRBJ2-3|.|TRBV6-2/TRBV6-3
CASSYIRGPPDTQYF
TGTGCCAGCAGTTACATCAGGGGACCCCCAGATACGCAGTATTTT
>TRBD1|TRBJ1-4|.|TRBV28
CASSLGQNEKLFF
TGTGCCAGCAGTTTGGGACAGAATGAAAAACTGTTTTTT
>.|TRBJ1-4|.|TRBV27
CASSTAGGRAEKLFF
TGTGCCAGCAGCACCGCGGGGGGGAGGGCTGAAAAACTGTTTTTT
>.|TRBJ1-1|.|TRBV30
CAWSPRENTEAFF
TGTGCCTGGAGTCCCAGGGAGAACACTGAAGCTTTCTTT
>TRBD1|TRBJ1-2|.|TRBV7-2
CASSSGTGIIGGYTF
TGTGCCAGCAGCTCCGGGACAGGAATCATTGGTGGCTACACCTTC
>.|TRBJ2-3|.|TRBV28
CASSLEGRGTDTQYF
TGTGCCAGCAGCTTAGAGGGTCGGGGCACAGATACGCAGTATTTT
>TRBD2|TRBJ2-2|once|TRBV7-3
CASSPRTSGANTGELFF
TGTGCCAGCAGCCCGCGGACTAGCGGGGCGAACACCGGGGAGCTGTTTTTT
>.|TRBJ1-1|.|TRBV7-2
CASSSSGYTEAFF
TGTGCCAGCAGCTCATCCGGGTATACTGAAGCTTTCTTT
>TRBD1|TRBJ2-7|.|TRBV19
CASSMGTGNYEQYF
TGTGCCAGTAGTATGGGGACAGGGAACTACGAGCAGTACTTC
>TRBD1|TRBJ1-6|once|TRBV2
CASSEVAGTGNSPLHF
TGTGCCAGCAGTGAAGTGGCCGGGACAGGCAATTCACCCCTCCACTTT
>TRBD1|TRBJ1-2|.|TRBV27
CASSLRGTGIYGYTF
TGTGCCAGCAGTTTACGGGGGACAGGAATCTATGGCTACACCTTC
>TRBD1|TRBJ1-1|.|TRBV10-3
CASGTEGRNTEAFF
TGTGCCAGCGGGACAGAAGGCAGGAACACTGAAGCTTTCTTT
>.|TRBJ2-3|.|TRBV4-2
CASSQELEDTQYF
TGTGCCAGCAGCCAAGAGTTGGAGGATACGCAGTATTTT
>.|TRBJ2-2|.|TRBV4-3
CASSLTSHTGELFF
TGCGCCAGCAGCCTGACTAGTCATACCGGGGAGCTGTTTTTT
>.|TRBJ2-2|.|TRBV5-1
CASSSTGTPGELFF
TGCGCCAGCAGCTCGACCGGGACTCCCGGGGAGCTGTTTTTT
>TRBD2|TRBJ2-3|.|TRBV2
CASTAGGASGTQYF
TGTGCCAGCACGGCGGGGGGGGCCAGCGGTACGCAGTATTTT
>TRBD2|TRBJ2-3|.|TRBV11-3
CASSGKTSGDTDTQYF
TGTGCCAGCAGCGGGAAGACTAGCGGGGACACAGATACGCAGTATTTT
>TRBD2|TRBJ2-2|.|TRBV5-4
CASSSPGLAVNTGELFF
TGTGCCAGCAGCTCCCCGGGACTAGCGGTTAACACCGGGGAGCTGTTTTTT
>.|TRBJ1-1|.|TRBV5-8
CASSFYLGSQNTEAFF
TGTGCCAGCAGCTTTTATCTGGGCTCCCAGAACACTGAAGCTTTCTTT
>.|TRBJ1-6|.|TRBV30
CAWSVQAWNPLHF
TGTGCCTGGAGTGTACAGGCTTGGAACCCCCTCCACTTT
>.|TRBJ1-2|.|TRBV7-9
CASSFLSYGYTF
TGTGCCAGCAGCTTCTTATCCTATGGCTACACCTTC
>.|TRBJ2-5|.|TRBV24-1
CATSPGLARRGETQYF
TGTGCCACCAGCCCGGGACTCGCAAGGAGGGGAGAGACCCAGTACTTC
>TRBD1|TRBJ1-1|.|TRBV28
CATNSRGIQNTEAFF
TGTGCCACCAATTCCAGGGGGATACAGAACACTGAAGCTTTCTTT
>.|TRBJ1-6|.|TRBV19
CASSIRNYNSPLHF
TGTGCCAGTAGTATCAGGAACTATAATTCACCCCTCCACTTT
>TRBD2|TRBJ2-4|.|TRBV18
CASSVRGGGEDIQYF
TGTGCCAGCTCCGTCCGCGGGGGGGGCGAGGACATTCAGTACTTC
>.|TRBJ2-1|.|TRBV7-3
CASSSSIYNEQFF
TGTGCCAGCAGCTCCTCTATCTACAATGAGCAGTTCTTC
>.|TRBJ1-1|.|TRBV6-5
CASSYSRLAGFTEAFF
TGTGCCAGCAGTTACTCCCGGCTTGCAGGGTTCACTGAAGCTTTCTTT
>.|TRBJ1-1|.|TRBV2
CASRTQGAAFF
TGTGCCAGCAGGACACAGGGTGCCGCTTTCTTT
>TRBD1|TRBJ1-4|.|TRBV29-1
CSVWDRGLTNEKLFF
TGCAGCGTCTGGGACAGGGGGTTGACTAATGAAAAACTGTTTTTT
>.|TRBJ2-1|.|TRBV19
CASSIRSSGEQFF
TGTGCCAGTAGTATAAGGTCCTCGGGTGAGCAGTTCTTC
>.|TRBJ2-3|.|TRBV24-1
CATSDPRGMSTDTQYF
TGTGCCACCAGTGACCCCCGGGGGATGAGCACAGATACGCAGTATTTT
>.|TRBJ1-6|.|TRBV6-5
CASSRTGDNSPLHF
TGTGCCAGCAGCCGTACAGGAGATAATTCACCCCTCCACTTT
>TRBD1|TRBJ1-2|.|TRBV15
CATSRVETGNYGYTF
TGTGCCACCAGCAGAGTGGAGACAGGGAACTATGGCTACACCTTC
>.|TRBJ1-1|.|TRBV10-3
CATGAGVNTEAFF
TGTGCCACAGGGGCAGGGGTTAACACTGAAGCTTTCTTT
>TRBD1|TRBJ2-7|.|TRBV30
CAWSKRGTGGYEQYF
TGTGCCTGGTCCAAGCGGGGGACAGGGGGCTACGAGCAGTACTTC
>.|TRBJ1-2|.|TRBV13
CASSFGGLYGYTF
TGTGCCAGCAGCTTCGGGGGGCTCTATGGCTACACCTTC
>.|TRBJ2-3|once|TRBV18
CASSPSGPGGDTQYF
TGTGCCAGCTCACCATCAGGGCCCGGTGGGGATACGCAGTATTTT
>.|TRBJ1-1|.|TRBV7-6
CASSLAAGPNTEAFF
TGTGCCAGCAGCTTAGCCGCGGGGCCCAACACTGAAGCTTTCTTT
>TRBD1|TRBJ2-1|.|TRBV28
CASRPPGQAFGQFF
TGTGCCAGCAGACCTCCGGGACAGGCATTTGGGCAGTTCTTC
>TRBD1|TRBJ1-1|.|TRBV7-8
CASSIGTAVQNTEAFF
TGTGCCAGCAGCATCGGGACAGCGGTACAGAACACTGAAGCTTTCTTT
>TRBD2|TRBJ2-5|.|TRBV28
CASSFGGGDWETQYF
TGTGCCAGCAGTTTTGGTGGGGGGGATTGGGAGACCCAGTACTTC
>.|TRBJ1-4|.|TRBV3-1/TRBV3-2
CASSQVGAEKLFF
TGTGCCAGCAGCCAAGTTGGGGCTGAAAAACTGTTTTTT
>.|TRBJ2-1|.|TRBV5-1
CASSSFASREQFF
TGCGCCAGCAGCTCTTTCGCTAGCCGGGAGCAGTTCTTC
>.|TRBJ2-3|once|TRBV30
CAWSFTDTQYF
TGTGCCTGGAGCTTCACAGATACGCAGTATTTT
>TRBD1|TRBJ1-2|.|TRBV2
CASRMGQSNYGYTF
TGTGCCAGCAGGATGGGACAGTCTAACTATGGCTACACCTTC
>.|TRBJ2-7|.|TRBV6-1
CASSDRTGGPYEQYF
TGTGCCAGCAGTGATCGGACTGGAGGTCCCTACGAGCAGTACTTC